This T cell receptor beta chain is drawn from a study of blood T cell repertoires in COVID-19. About the research overall: Samples of COVID-19 (acute and convalescent) were obtained from the United States, Italy and Spain. T cells, B-cell-depleted T cells, or PBMCs provided the cDNA or gDNA that served as material.

Seattle's enrolled individuals joined amid active infection and were then monitored longitudinally. As handled by the study authors: Amplification of reference gene primers provided the estimated nucleated cell counts. Produced via immunoSEQ multiplex PCR; TCRdb's table is partial and in-frame only. V and J calls and clone size follow that table, whereas D and trimming were derived from the DNA. The table lists about 120,000 clones, 90% of them singletons. This clonotype was obtained from a woman in her fifties or sixties with COVID-19, enrolled during active disease. The material sequenced was peripheral blood.

The CDR3, as DNA: TGTGCCTGGAGTGACTATTACGAGCAGTACTTC. Its translation: CAWSDYYEQYF. The chain joins TRBV30 to TRBJ2-7; D gene ambiguous. The CDR3 spans 11 residues. The V end was cut by 1 base, the J end by 4 bases, with 5 bases between. Germline assignment: CDR1 GTSNPN and CDR2 SVGIG (reference sequence).